Below, 8 T cell receptor beta chains from the same sample are listed, as sequenced in a study of T cells in Graves' hyperthyroidism and ophthalmopathy. Amplified TCR beta CDR3 regions came from RNA transcripts. First-round RT-PCR of the TCR CDR3 relied on the HTBI primer set. TCRdb reprocessed the multiplex PCR reads with MiXCR, giving one entry per CDR3 protein. Seen here are 340,000 or so distinct CDR3 sequences, over 15% observed once, and the top ten hold roughly a third. Sequenced input: blood. These receptors were taken from a man aged 25 to 40 with Graves' hyperthyroidism.

About this clonotype: A single base separates this from a much larger clone, so it may be a read error. This rearrangement joins TRBV20-1 to TRBJ2-7; TRBD2 matches 12 bases. This CDR3 is 14 amino acids long. Germline V gives CDR1 DFQATT, CDR2 SNEGSKA (reference sequence). CDR3: CSARGLAGSYDQYF. The DNA for the CDR3 is TGCAGTGCTCGGGGACTAGCGGGTTCCTACGATCAGTACTTC.

V and J are TRBV11-2 and TRBJ2-5; D might be TRBD1 (5 bases). V shed 5 bases and J shed 2 bases, with 21 bases lying between them. Germline V lookup: CDR1 SGHAT, CDR2 FQNNGV. The CDR3 has 17 residues. The CDR3 nucleotides are TGTGCCAGCAGCGCGCAAGTCGCGTGGACATCTCAAGAGACCCAGTACTTC. Encoded protein: CASSAQVAWTSQETQYF.

The chain combines TRBV28 with TRBJ1-2; a weak D match, TRBD1 (6 bases). From germline, CDR1 is MDHEN and CDR2 SYDVKM. V shed 10 bases and J shed 1 base, with 13 bases lying between them. The CDR3 covers 13 residues. The CDR3 spells CATRRGLNYGYTF. In nucleotides, the CDR3 is TGTGCCACCCGGCGGGGGCTTAACTATGGCTACACCTTC.

This clonotype has only a few counts. The chain couples TRBV6-1 to TRBJ1-4; tentatively, D is TRBD1 (5 bases). Trimming removed 8 bases at V and 6 bases at J, with 16 bases between. Germline CDR1 reads MNHNS; CDR2 reads SASEGT. There are 14 residues in the CDR3. CDR3 protein: CASSPWGVDEKLFF. CDR3 in DNA: TGTGCCAGCTCGCCTTGGGGGGTCGATGAAAAACTGTTTTTT.

This clonotype was counted between two and nine times. J is TRBJ2-2 and V is TRBV20-1; the D is unclear. The CDR3 loop spans 15 amino acids. Trimming removed 6 bases at V and 4 bases at J, with 18 bases between. CDR1 is DFQATT, CDR2 SNEGSKA, per germline (reference sequence). The CDR3 spells CSASSARMGTGELFF. As DNA, the CDR3 is TGCAGTGCGAGTTCGGCTAGAATGGGCACCGGGGAGCTGTTTTTT.

This clonotype was seen at least ten times. The chain couples TRBV6-6 to TRBJ2-7; TRBD1 aligns across 9 bases. Germline CDR1 is MNHNY and CDR2 is SVGAGI (reference sequence). The CDR3 is 15 amino acids. V trimming: 2 bases; J trimming: 6 bases; junction bases outside the gene matches: 8. Written as DNA, the CDR3 is TGTGCCAGCAGTTACGAGACAGGGGGAATGGGCGAGCAGTACTTC. Protein: CASSYETGGMGEQYF.

V and J are TRBV20-1 and TRBJ2-7, with TRBD2 identical over 7 bases. CDR3 length: 15 amino acids. V lost 3 bases, J lost 0 bases, and 8 bases stayed unmatched. The germline V gene has CDR1 DFQATT and CDR2 SNEGSKA (reference sequence). The DNA for the CDR3 is TGCAGTGCTAGCCGAACTAGCGCGAGCTCCTACGAGCAGTACTTC. It codes for CSASRTSASSYEQYF.

This clonotype has just one count. The rearrangement uses TRBV18 and TRBJ2-1; 11 nucleotides align to TRBD2. The V gene's germline CDR1 is KGHSH and CDR2 LQKENI. The CDR3 loop spans 15 amino acids. With V trimmed by 4 bases and J by 6 bases, 5 bases remained unmatched. This CDR3 reads CASSQGTSGANEQFF. The CDR3 nucleotides are TGTGCCAGCTCACAGGGGACTAGCGGAGCCAATGAGCAGTTCTTC.